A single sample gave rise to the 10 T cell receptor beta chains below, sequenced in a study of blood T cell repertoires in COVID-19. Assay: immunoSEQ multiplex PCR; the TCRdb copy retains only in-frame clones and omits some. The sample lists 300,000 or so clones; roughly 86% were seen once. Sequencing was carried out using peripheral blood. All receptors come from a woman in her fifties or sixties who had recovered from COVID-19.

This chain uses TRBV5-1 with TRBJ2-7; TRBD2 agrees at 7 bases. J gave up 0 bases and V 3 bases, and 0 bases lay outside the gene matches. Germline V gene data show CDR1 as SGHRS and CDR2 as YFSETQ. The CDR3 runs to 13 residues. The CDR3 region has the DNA TGCGCCAGCAGCTCGGGGGGCTCCTACGAGCAGTACTTC. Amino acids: CASSSGGSYEQYF.

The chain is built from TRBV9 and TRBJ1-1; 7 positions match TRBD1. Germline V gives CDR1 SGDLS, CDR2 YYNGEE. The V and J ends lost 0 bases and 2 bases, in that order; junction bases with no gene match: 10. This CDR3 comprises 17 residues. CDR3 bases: TGTGCCAGCAGCGTAGCACCGACAGGGCTTTCAAACACTGAAGCTTTCTTT. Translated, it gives CASSVAPTGLSNTEAFF.

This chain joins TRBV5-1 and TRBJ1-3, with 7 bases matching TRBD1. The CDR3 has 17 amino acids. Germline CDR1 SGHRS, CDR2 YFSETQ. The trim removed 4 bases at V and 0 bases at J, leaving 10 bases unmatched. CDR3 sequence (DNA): TGCGCCAGCAGCGTTGGTCTTGGGACAGTCTCTGGAAACACCATATATTTT. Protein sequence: CASSVGLGTVSGNTIYF.

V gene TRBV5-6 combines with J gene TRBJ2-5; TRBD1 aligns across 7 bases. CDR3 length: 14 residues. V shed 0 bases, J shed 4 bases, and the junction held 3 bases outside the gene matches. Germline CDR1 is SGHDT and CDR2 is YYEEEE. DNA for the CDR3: TGTGCCAGCAGCTTGGGGCCAGGGGGAGAGACCCAGTACTTC. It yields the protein CASSLGPGGETQYF.

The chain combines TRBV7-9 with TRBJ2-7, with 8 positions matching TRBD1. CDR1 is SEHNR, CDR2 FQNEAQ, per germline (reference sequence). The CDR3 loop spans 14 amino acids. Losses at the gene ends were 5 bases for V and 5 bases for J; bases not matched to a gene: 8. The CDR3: CASSPRTGLNEQYF. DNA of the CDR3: TGTGCCAGCAGCCCGAGGACAGGGCTCAACGAGCAGTACTTC.

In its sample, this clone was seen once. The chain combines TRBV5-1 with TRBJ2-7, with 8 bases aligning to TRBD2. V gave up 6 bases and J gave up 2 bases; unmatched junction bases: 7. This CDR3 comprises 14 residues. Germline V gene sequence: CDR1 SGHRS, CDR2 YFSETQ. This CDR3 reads CASKIAGTTYEQYF. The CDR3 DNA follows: TGCGCCAGCAAGATAGCGGGAACCACCTACGAGCAGTACTTC.

The CDR3 reads CASSPKPGLAGGPSYEQYF. CDR3 in DNA: TGTGCCAGCAGCCCTAAACCGGGACTAGCGGGAGGGCCTTCCTACGAGCAGTACTTC. J is TRBJ2-7 and V is TRBV7-2; 16 bases line up with TRBD2. Germline V gene sequence: CDR1 SGHTA, CDR2 FQGNSA. Trimming took 5 bases from V and 1 from J; bases not matched to a gene: 11. The CDR3 consists of 19 residues. Variable domain in full (rest from reference TRBV7-2 and TRBJ2-7): GAGVSQSPSNKVTEKGKDVELRCDPISGHTALYWYRQSLGQGLEFLIYFQGNSAPDKSGLPSDRFSAERTGGSVSTLTIQRTQQEDSAVYLCASSPKPGLAGGPSYEQYFGPGTRLTVT.

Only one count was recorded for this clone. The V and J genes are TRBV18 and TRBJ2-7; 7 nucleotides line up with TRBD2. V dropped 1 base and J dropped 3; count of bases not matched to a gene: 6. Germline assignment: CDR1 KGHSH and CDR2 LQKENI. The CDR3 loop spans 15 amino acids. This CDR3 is CASSPLLASGYEQYF. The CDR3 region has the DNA TGTGCCAGCTCACCACTGCTCGCTAGCGGCTACGAGCAGTACTTC.

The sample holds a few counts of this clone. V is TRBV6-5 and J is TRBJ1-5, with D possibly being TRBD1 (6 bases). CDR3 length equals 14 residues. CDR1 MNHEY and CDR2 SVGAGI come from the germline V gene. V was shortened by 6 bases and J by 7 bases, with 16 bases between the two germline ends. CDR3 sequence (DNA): TGTGCCAGCAGCGGACCCTCAGGGGACCAGCCCCAGCATTTT. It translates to CASSGPSGDQPQHF.

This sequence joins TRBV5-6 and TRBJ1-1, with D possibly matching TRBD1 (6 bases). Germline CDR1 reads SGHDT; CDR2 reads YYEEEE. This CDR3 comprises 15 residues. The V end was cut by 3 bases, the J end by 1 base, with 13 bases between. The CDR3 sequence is CASSSYRAANTEAFF. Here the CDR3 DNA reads TGTGCCAGCAGCTCGTACAGGGCGGCGAACACTGAAGCTTTCTTT.